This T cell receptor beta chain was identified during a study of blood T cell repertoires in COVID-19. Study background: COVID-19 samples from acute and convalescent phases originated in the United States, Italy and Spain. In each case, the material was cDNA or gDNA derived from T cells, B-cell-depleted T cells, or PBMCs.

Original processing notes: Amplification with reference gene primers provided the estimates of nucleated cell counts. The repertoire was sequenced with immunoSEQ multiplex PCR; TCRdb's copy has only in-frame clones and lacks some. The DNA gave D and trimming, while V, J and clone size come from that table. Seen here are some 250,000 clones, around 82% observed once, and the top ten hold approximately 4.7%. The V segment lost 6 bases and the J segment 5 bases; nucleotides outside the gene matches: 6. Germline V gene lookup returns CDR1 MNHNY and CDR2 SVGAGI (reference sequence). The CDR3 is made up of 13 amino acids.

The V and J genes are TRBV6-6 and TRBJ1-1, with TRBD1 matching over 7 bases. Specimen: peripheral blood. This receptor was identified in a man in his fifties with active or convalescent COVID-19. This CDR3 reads CASSPTGLTEAFF. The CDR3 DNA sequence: TGTGCCAGCAGCCCGACAGGGTTGACTGAAGCTTTCTTT.